In its sample, the clone carrying this TCR beta chain was seen many times. This sample was included in a study of neurological immune-mediated disorders. The V end lost 1 base, the J end lost 6 bases, and 12 bases lay between the germline ends. The CDR3 spans 14 residues. The germline V gene encodes CDR1 MGHRA and CDR2 YSYEKL. The time point here: longitudinal time-point 1 (baseline). TCRdb re-called the 5' RACE reads through MiXCR, storing one row per CDR3 protein. The data show approximately 49,000 distinct CDR3 sequences, 9% to 10% seen once. The rearrangement uses TRBV4-1 and TRBJ1-1; D not resolved. Source material: PBMCs. This receptor was identified in a middle-aged woman in good health. The CDR3 here is CASSQGHGGAEAFF. In nucleotides, the CDR3 is TGCGCCAGCAGCCAAGGTCACGGTGGGGCTGAAGCTTTCTTT.